Listed below are T cell receptor beta chains from one sample, sequenced in a study of T-cell memory formation after mild COVID-19. MiXCR, run by TCRdb on the 5' RACE reads, gives a single entry per CDR3 protein. The sample has 300,000 to 350,000 distinct CDR3 sequences; roughly an eighth are singletons. Sequencing input: PBMCs or a T cell subset sorted from them (not recorded which). The receptors originated from a man aged 18 to 29 who had mild COVID-19 (a few samples of this study predate the infection). Cell type and time point are not known. The CDR3 runs from the conserved cysteine through the conserved F or W. A D gene is named only where the DNA matches it firmly. The size of a clone is reported for some rows only, either as once, few or many, or as a class for expanded clones.

length: 11; V: TRBV7-9; J: TRBJ1-2; D: NA; size: few; DNA: TGTGCCAGCCCTCTCGGGGACGGCTACACCTTC; CDR3: CASPLGDGYTF
length: 14; V: TRBV7-6; J: TRBJ2-7; D: NA; size: NA; DNA: TGTGCCAGCAGCTTAGGTGCTCAACCCTACGAGCAGTACTTC; CDR3: CASSLGAQPYEQYF
length: 17; V: TRBV7-7; J: TRBJ2-1; D: TRBD1; size: NA; DNA: TGTGCTAGCAGCCCAGGACAGGGAAGGATAGCGATGGATGAGCAGTTCTTC; CDR3: CASSPGQGRIAMDEQFF
length: 15; V: TRBV7-2; J: TRBJ1-1; D: NA; size: NA; DNA: TGTGCCAGCAGCCACGCGAGGACTCAAAACACTGAAGCTTTCTTT; CDR3: CASSHARTQNTEAFF
length: 10; V: TRBV29-1; J: TRBJ1-2; D: NA; size: few; DNA: TGCAGCGCCAAAGGGGACGGCTACACCTTC; CDR3: CSAKGDGYTF
length: 15; V: TRBV12-3/TRBV12-4; J: TRBJ2-7; D: TRBD2; size: NA; DNA: TGTGCCAGCAGCAGTACTAGCGGCCTCTCCTACGAGCAGTACTTC; CDR3: CASSSTSGLSYEQYF
length: 14; V: TRBV4-2; J: TRBJ2-4; D: NA; size: NA; DNA: TGTGCCAGCAGCCAAGAACTAGCCAAAAACATTCAGTACTTC; CDR3: CASSQELAKNIQYF
length: 14; V: TRBV3-1; J: TRBJ2-5; D: NA; size: NA; DNA: TGTGCCAGCACTCTCTTCGGGGGCAGGGAGACCCAGTACTTC; CDR3: CASTLFGGRETQYF
length: 11; V: TRBV11-2; J: TRBJ2-5; D: NA; size: few; DNA: TGTGCCAGCAGGATCGTGGAGACCCAGTACTTC; CDR3: CASRIVETQYF
length: 15; V: TRBV6-2/TRBV6-3; J: TRBJ1-4; D: NA; size: NA; DNA: TGTGCCAGCAGTTACTCGGACGGTTCTAATGAAAAACTGTTTTTT; CDR3: CASSYSDGSNEKLFF
length: 9; V: TRBV5-6; J: TRBJ1-2; D: NA; size: NA; DNA: TGTGCCAGCAGGGGGGGCTACACCTTC; CDR3: CASRGGYTF
length: 15; V: TRBV5-1; J: TRBJ2-3; D: NA; size: many; DNA: TGCGCCAGCAGCTTCGGGGTCCGAGTCCCAGATACGCAGTATTTT; CDR3: CASSFGVRVPDTQYF
length: 15; V: TRBV6-2/TRBV6-3; J: TRBJ2-1; D: NA; size: NA; DNA: TGTGCCAGCAGTTACCGGTCCAGCTCCTACAATGAGCAGTTCTTC; CDR3: CASSYRSSSYNEQFF
length: 12; V: TRBV20-1; J: TRBJ1-2; D: NA; size: NA; DNA: TGCAGTGTCAGATCCGTTAACTATGGCTACACCTTC; CDR3: CSVRSVNYGYTF
length: 14; V: TRBV7-9; J: TRBJ2-5; D: NA; size: few; DNA: TGTGCCAGCAGCCGAGGGGGGTACCAAGAGACCCAGTACTTC; CDR3: CASSRGGYQETQYF
length: 14; V: TRBV4-3; J: TRBJ1-2; D: NA; size: NA; DNA: TGCGCCAGCAGCCAAGAGCACAGTAACTATGGCTACACCTTC; CDR3: CASSQEHSNYGYTF
length: 14; V: TRBV9; J: TRBJ1-1; D: NA; size: many; DNA: TGTGCCAGCAGCGCGGGGGGCGGAAACACTGAAGCTTTCTTT; CDR3: CASSAGGGNTEAFF
length: 20; V: TRBV11-2; J: TRBJ2-1; D: TRBD2; size: few; DNA: TGTGCCAGCAGCTTAAAACATAGGGGCCAGACTAGCGGGGGGGACAATGAGCAGTTCTTC; CDR3: CASSLKHRGQTSGGDNEQFF
length: 11; V: TRBV5-1; J: TRBJ1-1; D: NA; size: few; DNA: TGCGCCAGCAGGCGAGAGGCTGAAGCTTTCTTT; CDR3: CASRREAEAFF
length: 14; V: TRBV7-9; J: TRBJ2-5; D: NA; size: many; DNA: TGTGCCAGCAGCTCCGGGACATACCAAGAGACCCAGTACTTC; CDR3: CASSSGTYQETQYF
length: 14; V: TRBV4-1; J: TRBJ2-7; D: TRBD1; size: NA; DNA: TGCGCCAGCAGCCGGGACAGGCACTCCTACGAGCAGTACTTC; CDR3: CASSRDRHSYEQYF
length: 15; V: TRBV7-2; J: TRBJ2-7; D: NA; size: NA; DNA: TGTGCCAGCAGCCAGGGTTTGGGGCCCTCCTACGAGCAGTACTTC; CDR3: CASSQGLGPSYEQYF
length: 15; V: TRBV20-1; J: TRBJ2-1; D: TRBD2; size: few; DNA: TGCAGTGCTAGAGATCAGGGACTAGCAGGTGTTGAGCAGTTCTTC; CDR3: CSARDQGLAGVEQFF
length: 15; V: TRBV9; J: TRBJ1-3; D: TRBD1; size: NA; DNA: TGTGCCAGCAGCGCACAGGGGAGCTCTGGAAACACCATATATTTT; CDR3: CASSAQGSSGNTIYF